These 22 T cell receptor beta chains share one sample of origin, sequenced in a study of neurological immune-mediated disorders. TCRdb reprocessed the 5' RACE reads via MiXCR and lists one record per CDR3 protein. The sample carries 30,000 to 45,000 distinct CDR3 sequences, 4% to 5.5% recorded once. What was sequenced was CD4+ T cells from blood. All receptors come from a man between 18 and 29 years old in good health.

Many counts were recorded for this clonotype. This chain links TRBV10-3 with TRBJ1-1, with D perhaps matching TRBD1 (6 bases). The V gene lost 6 bases and the J gene lost 6 bases, with 11 bases spanning the gap. The CDR3 loop spans 12 amino acids. The germline V gene encodes CDR1 ENHRY and CDR2 SYGVKD. DNA of the CDR3: TGTGCCATCAGGACCACAGGGCCTGAAGCTTTCTTT. This encodes CAIRTTGPEAFF.

The table lists this clonotype with many counts. CDR3 nucleotide sequence: TGTGCCAGCAGCTTAGGCTCAGGACTTACTTTGGACCCTGGCTACACCTTC. The encoded protein is CASSLGSGLTLDPGYTF. The chain is built from TRBV13 and TRBJ1-2; D uncertain. Looked up from germline, CDR1 is PRHDT and CDR2 is FYEKMQ (reference sequence). The CDR3 extends over 17 amino acids. V was cut by 0 bases and J by 7 bases, with 21 bases left in between.

This clonotype was counted ten times or more. The chain combines TRBV7-2 with TRBJ1-2, with D maybe TRBD1 (5 bases). The length of the CDR3 is 15 residues. V was cut by 5 bases and J by 8 bases, with 21 bases left in between. Germline V gene lookup returns CDR1 SGHTA and CDR2 FQGNSA. The CDR3 region is CASSPPAGRYGGYTF. The CDR3 bases are TGTGCCAGCAGCCCCCCCGCAGGGCGTTATGGAGGCTACACCTTC. The variable domain in full, completed from reference TRBV7-2 and TRBJ1-2, reads GAGVSQSPSNKVTEKGKDVELRCDPISGHTALYWYRQSLGQGLEFLIYFQGNSAPDKSGLPSDRFSAERTGGSVSTLTIQRTQQEDSAVYLCASSPPAGRYGGYTFGSGTRLTVV.

This clonotype turned up a few times. J is TRBJ2-3 and V is TRBV5-1, with a weak D call TRBD2 (6 bases). Per the germline V gene, CDR1 is SGHRS and CDR2 is YFSETQ. Deletions cut 0 bases from V and 4 bases from J, with 12 bases between. The CDR3 has 15 residues. CDR3 nucleotide sequence: TGCGCCAGCAGCTTGGTACGGGGGTCGGCAGATACGCAGTATTTT. It codes for CASSLVRGSADTQYF.

This clonotype was recorded many times. V gene TRBV7-3 combines with J gene TRBJ2-1; TRBD2 aligns across 15 bases. Germline assignment: CDR1 SGHTA and CDR2 FQGTGA. This CDR3 has 18 amino acids. The V segment lost 5 bases and the J segment 7 bases; nucleotides outside the gene matches: 12. CDR3 sequence: CASSLLGLAGGSGNEQFF. For the CDR3, the DNA is TGTGCCAGCAGCCTACTCGGACTAGCGGGGGGGTCGGGGAATGAGCAGTTCTTC.

This clonotype was observed many times. The chain links TRBV12-3 or TRBV12-4 to TRBJ2-1; 8 nucleotides align to TRBD1. The CDR3 consists of 14 residues. V lost 6 bases, J lost 8 bases, and 9 bases stayed unmatched. In DNA, the CDR3 is TGTGCCAGCAGACCCACCGGGACAGGTCATGAGCAGTTCTTC. Its translation is CASRPTGTGHEQFF.

This clonotype was seen more than once but under ten times. This chain uses TRBV7-3 with TRBJ1-1; D may be TRBD1 (6 bases). This CDR3 is 13 amino acids long. The germline CDR1 and CDR2 sequences are SGHTA and FQGTGA. Trimming took off 1 base at V and 4 bases at J, with 7 bases between the two ends. The CDR3 nucleotides are TGTGCCAGCAGCTTAAACAGGGTCACTGAAGCTTTCTTT. Encoded protein: CASSLNRVTEAFF.

This clonotype was observed many times. V is TRBV4-1 and J is TRBJ1-2, with D possibly matching TRBD1 (5 bases). Trimming shortened V by 3 bases and J by 4 bases, and 9 bases separated the two germline ends. Germline values: CDR1 MGHRA, CDR2 YSYEKL. This CDR3 spans 13 amino acids. The DNA of the CDR3 is TGCGCCAGCAGCCAGACAGAGATCTATGGCTACACCTTC. This codes for CASSQTEIYGYTF.

In this sample, this clonotype turned up many times. The V and J genes are TRBV7-2 and TRBJ2-3; 7 nucleotides agree with TRBD2. Germline CDR1 and CDR2: SGHTA and FQGNSA. J gave up 2 bases and V 6 bases, and 8 bases lay outside the gene matches. The CDR3 sequence is 15 residues long. The DNA for the CDR3 is TGTGCCAGCAGTCCCGGGGACTACACCACAGATACGCAGTATTTT. Encoded protein: CASSPGDYTTDTQYF.

This clonotype was observed at least ten times. The chain is built from TRBV12-3 or TRBV12-4 and TRBJ2-5; TRBD2 matches 8 bases. V gave up 11 bases and J gave up 5 bases; unmatched junction bases: 10. This CDR3 region has 13 residues. The CDR3 sequence: CASGGQVGETQYF. The DNA for the CDR3 is TGTGCCTCGGGGGGGCAGGTTGGTGAGACCCAGTACTTC.

Details on this clonotype: A read error may account for a junction end that differs from germline. This chain joins TRBV4-2 and TRBJ2-1, with TRBD2 as a possible D gene (7 bases). The CDR3 has 16 amino acids. From germline, CDR1 is LGHNA and CDR2 YNFKEQ. The CDR3 protein is CVSSKGGQGLYNEQFF. The CDR3 DNA is TGTGTCAGCAGCAAGGGAGGGCAGGGGCTGTACAATGAGCAGTTCTTC.

The table lists this clonotype with many counts. The V gene is TRBV6-5, the J gene TRBJ2-7; TRBD2 matches at 8 bases. The CDR3 length is 15 residues. Trimming removed 6 bases from V and 9 bases from J; junction bases left unmatched: 16. CDR1 and CDR2 from the germline V gene are MNHEY and SVGAGI. CDR3 nucleotide sequence: TGTGCCAGCAGCGAAGCCGGGGGGGCCCTCCTCGGGCAGTACTTC. It specifies CASSEAGGALLGQYF.

In this sample, this clonotype turned up many times. The chain is built from TRBV20-1 and TRBJ1-4; no firm D call. The V gene lost 3 bases and the J gene lost 2 bases, with 4 bases spanning the gap. The CDR3 runs to 12 residues. Germline V gene lookup returns CDR1 DFQATT and CDR2 SNEGSKA (reference sequence). CDR3 DNA: TGCAGTGCTAGGGGGACTAATGAAAAACTGTTTTTT. Translating it yields CSARGTNEKLFF.

This clonotype was counted many times. CDR3 coding DNA: TGTGCCAGCAGCGAACAGTCCTCTGGAAACACCATATATTTT. Translated, it gives CASSEQSSGNTIYF. V and J are TRBV7-2 and TRBJ1-3; no reliable D call. CDR3 size: 14 residues. Germline V gene sequence: CDR1 SGHTA, CDR2 FQGNSA. The V end lost 5 bases, the J end lost 0 bases, and 8 bases lay between the germline ends.

This clonotype was detected ten times or more. The chain has TRBV5-1 and TRBJ1-2, with D hard to call. Germline CDR1 and CDR2: SGHRS and YFSETQ. V was clipped by 1 base and J by 4 bases, with 14 bases between them. The CDR3 spans 15 residues. The CDR3 region has the DNA TGCGCCAGCAGCTTGTTCTTCGGGAACGTCTATGGCTACACCTTC. This codes for CASSLFFGNVYGYTF.

This clonotype was seen many times. V usage is TRBV5-1 and J usage is TRBJ2-5; no definite D call. Germline CDR1 is SGHRS and CDR2 is YFSETQ. The CDR3 runs to 14 residues. Trimming shortened V by 0 bases and J by 2 bases, and 8 bases separated the two germline ends. The CDR3 DNA reads as TGCGCCAGCAGCTTGGACAAGCGACAAGAGACCCAGTACTTC. Amino acids: CASSLDKRQETQYF.

This clonotype occurred many times. The gene calls are TRBV20-1 and TRBJ2-3, with TRBD1 matching over 7 bases. The CDR3 sequence is 11 residues long. The germline gives CDR1 DFQATT, CDR2 SNEGSKA (reference sequence). The CDR3 reads CRLRGPDTQYF. Here the CDR3 DNA reads TGCAGATTGAGGGGGCCTGATACGCAGTATTTT.

In this sample, this clonotype turned up many times. J is TRBJ2-5 and V is TRBV20-1; the match to TRBD1 covers 8 bases. Germline V lookup: CDR1 DFQATT, CDR2 SNEGSKA (reference sequence). V lost 3 bases and J lost 5; bases outside the gene matches: 11. This CDR3 comprises 15 residues. CDR3 in amino acids: CSARDLGRGQETQYF. In nucleotides, the CDR3 is TGCAGTGCTAGGGACCTGGGCAGGGGGCAGGAGACCCAGTACTTC.

This clonotype was seen at least ten times. The V and J genes are TRBV12-3 or TRBV12-4 and TRBJ1-6; 8 positions agree with TRBD1. V shed 4 bases and J 10 bases; nucleotides not matched to a gene: 3. This CDR3 comprises 13 residues. CDR3 residues: CASSSRTGSPLHF. CDR3 coding DNA: TGTGCCAGCAGTTCTCGGACAGGGTCACCCCTCCACTTT.

This clonotype was recorded many times. J is TRBJ2-7 and V is TRBV7-2; D gene unclear. The CDR3 covers 13 residues. Trimming shortened V by 3 bases and J by 1 base, and 7 bases separated the two germline ends. Germline-derived CDR1 and CDR2 are SGHTA and FQGNSA. CDR3 nucleotide sequence: TGTGCCAGCAGCTTGGCCGTGTCCTACGAGCAGTACTTC. Translated: CASSLAVSYEQYF.

This clonotype was picked up many times. The chain links TRBV29-1 to TRBJ1-2, with D uncertain. The V gene's germline CDR1 is SQVTM and CDR2 ANQGSEA. CDR3 length equals 12 residues. The V gene lost 5 bases and the J gene lost 6 bases, with 13 bases spanning the gap. CDR3 residues: CSVNGHQDGYTF. As DNA, the CDR3 is TGCAGCGTTAACGGTCATCAGGATGGCTACACCTTC. Filled out from reference TRBV29-1 and TRBJ1-2, the complete variable domain reads SAVISQKPSRDICQRGTSLTIQCQVDSQVTMMFWYRQQPGQSLTLIATANQGSEATYESGFVIDKFPISRPNLTFSTLTVSNMSPEDSSIYLCSVNGHQDGYTFGSGTRLTVV.

In its sample, this clonotype was seen many times. V and J are TRBV5-1 and TRBJ1-2; TRBD1 agrees at 8 bases. The CDR3 totals 15 residues. V gave up 0 bases and J gave up 8 bases; unmatched junction bases: 9. Germline loops: CDR1 SGHRS, CDR2 YFSETQ. In DNA form, the CDR3 reads TGCGCCAGCAGCTTGGGGCTTGGACAGGGCCGGGGCTACACCTTC. Amino acid sequence: CASSLGLGQGRGYTF. Complete variable domain (other parts from reference TRBV5-1 and TRBJ1-2): KAGVTQTPRYLIKTRGQQVTLSCSPISGHRSVSWYQQTPGQGLQFLFEYFSETQRNKGNFPGRFSGRQFSNSRSEMNVSTLELGDSALYLCASSLGLGQGRGYTFGSGTRLTVV.